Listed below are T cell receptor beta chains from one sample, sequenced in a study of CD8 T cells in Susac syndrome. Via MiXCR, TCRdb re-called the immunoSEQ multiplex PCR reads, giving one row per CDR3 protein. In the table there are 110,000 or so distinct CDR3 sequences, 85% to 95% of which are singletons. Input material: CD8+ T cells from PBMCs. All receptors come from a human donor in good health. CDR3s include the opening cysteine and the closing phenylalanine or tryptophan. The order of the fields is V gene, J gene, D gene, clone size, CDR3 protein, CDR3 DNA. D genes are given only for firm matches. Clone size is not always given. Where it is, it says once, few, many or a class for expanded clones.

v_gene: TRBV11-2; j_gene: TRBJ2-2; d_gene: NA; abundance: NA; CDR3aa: CASSQRMTSTGELFF; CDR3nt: TGTGCCAGCAGCCAAAGAATGACTAGCACCGGGGAGCTGTTTTTT
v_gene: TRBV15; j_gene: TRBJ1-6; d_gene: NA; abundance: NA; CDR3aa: CATSGQGPSPLHF; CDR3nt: TGTGCCACCAGCGGGCAGGGGCCCTCACCCCTCCACTTT
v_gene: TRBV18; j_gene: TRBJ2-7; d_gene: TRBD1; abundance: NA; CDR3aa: CASSPSVGTASYEQYF; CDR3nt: TGTGCCAGCTCACCATCCGTCGGGACAGCCTCCTACGAGCAGTACTTC
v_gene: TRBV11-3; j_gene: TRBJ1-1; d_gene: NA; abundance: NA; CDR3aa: CASRRGNTGAFF; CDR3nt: TGTGCCAGCAGGCGGGGGAACACTGGAGCTTTCTTT
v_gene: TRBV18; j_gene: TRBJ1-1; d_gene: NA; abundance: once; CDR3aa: CASSPNEGHTEAFF; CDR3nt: TGTGCCAGCTCACCAAACGAAGGGCACACTGAAGCTTTCTTT
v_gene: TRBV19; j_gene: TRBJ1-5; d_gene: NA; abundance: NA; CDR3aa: CASSIGGQPQHF; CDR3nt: TGTGCCAGTAGTATCGGGGGCCAGCCCCAGCATTTT
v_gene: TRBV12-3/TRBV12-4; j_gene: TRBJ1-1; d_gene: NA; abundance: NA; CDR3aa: CASSPVLGPRDTEAFF; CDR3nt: TGTGCCAGCAGTCCCGTCTTGGGCCCGAGGGACACTGAAGCTTTCTTT
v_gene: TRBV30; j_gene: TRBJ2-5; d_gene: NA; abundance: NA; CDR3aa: CAWSVRGRIQETQYF; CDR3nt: TGTGCCTGGAGTGTACGAGGACGCATCCAAGAGACCCAGTACTTC
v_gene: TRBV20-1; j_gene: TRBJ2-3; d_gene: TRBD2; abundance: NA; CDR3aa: CSADLAGGDTQYF; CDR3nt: TGCAGTGCTGATCTAGCGGGAGGTGATACGCAGTATTTT
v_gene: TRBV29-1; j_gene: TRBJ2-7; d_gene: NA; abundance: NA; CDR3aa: CSVGSTLRSYEQYF; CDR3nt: TGCAGCGTGGGTTCGACACTCCGATCCTACGAGCAGTACTTC
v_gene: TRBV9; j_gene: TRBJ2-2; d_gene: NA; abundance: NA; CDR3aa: CASSVNQGLTGELFF; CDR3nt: TGTGCCAGCAGCGTTAACCAAGGATTAACCGGGGAGCTGTTTTTT
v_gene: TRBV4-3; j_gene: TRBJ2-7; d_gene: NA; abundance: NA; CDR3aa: CASSQSSGGGTYEQYF; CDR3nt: TGCGCCAGCAGCCAATCTTCCGGGGGCGGAACCTACGAGCAGTACTTC
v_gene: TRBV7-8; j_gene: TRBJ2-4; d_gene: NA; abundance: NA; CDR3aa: CASRAHRAKNIQYF; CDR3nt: TGTGCCAGCAGGGCGCACCGAGCCAAAAACATTCAGTACTTC
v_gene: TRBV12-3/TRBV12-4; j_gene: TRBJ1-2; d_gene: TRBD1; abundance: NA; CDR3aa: CASSPGQGAGYTF; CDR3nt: TGTGCCAGCAGCCCCGGACAGGGGGCTGGCTACACCTTC
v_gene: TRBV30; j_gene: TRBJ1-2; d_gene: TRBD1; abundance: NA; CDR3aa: CAWSFLRQGLLLNYGYTF; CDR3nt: TGTGCCTGGAGTTTTCTCCGACAGGGCCTACTTCTTAACTATGGCTACACCTTC
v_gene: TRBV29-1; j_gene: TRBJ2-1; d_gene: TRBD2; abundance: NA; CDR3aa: CSVEGTSGGSYNEQFF; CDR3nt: TGCAGCGTTGAGGGAACTAGCGGGGGCTCCTACAATGAGCAGTTCTTC
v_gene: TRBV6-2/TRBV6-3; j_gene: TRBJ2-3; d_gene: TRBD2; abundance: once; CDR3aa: CASSLAGGTNPTDTQYF; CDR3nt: TGTGCCAGCAGCCTAGCGGGGGGCACTAATCCAACAGATACGCAGTATTTT
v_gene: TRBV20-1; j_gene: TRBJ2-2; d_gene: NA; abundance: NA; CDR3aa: CSASPANTGELFF; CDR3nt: TGCAGTGCATCTCCAGCGAACACCGGGGAGCTGTTTTTT
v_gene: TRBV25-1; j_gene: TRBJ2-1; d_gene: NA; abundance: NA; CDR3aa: CASSDPPRDEQFF; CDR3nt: TGTGCCAGCAGTGATCCCCCTCGCGATGAGCAGTTCTTC
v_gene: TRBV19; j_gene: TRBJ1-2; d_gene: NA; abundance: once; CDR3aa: CASFYGGDGRNYGYTF; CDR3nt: TGTGCCAGTTTCTACGGGGGGGACGGACGTAACTATGGCTACACCTTC
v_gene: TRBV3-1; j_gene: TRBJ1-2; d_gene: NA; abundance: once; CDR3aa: CASSQDSFYGYTF; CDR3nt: TGTGCCAGCAGCCAAGACTCTTTCTATGGCTACACCTTC
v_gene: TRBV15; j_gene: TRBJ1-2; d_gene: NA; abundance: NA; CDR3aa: CATSRGTLPLNYGYTF; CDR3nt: TGTGCCACCAGCAGGGGGACCCTGCCACTTAACTATGGCTACACCTTC
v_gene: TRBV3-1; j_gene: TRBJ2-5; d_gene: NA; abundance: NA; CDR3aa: CASNIRGVQETQYF; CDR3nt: TGTGCCAGCAACATAAGGGGGGTCCAAGAGACCCAGTACTTC
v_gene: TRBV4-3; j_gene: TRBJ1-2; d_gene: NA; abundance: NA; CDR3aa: CASSQESSAVGYTF; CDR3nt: TGCGCCAGCAGCCAAGAGTCGTCGGCCGTCGGCTACACCTTC
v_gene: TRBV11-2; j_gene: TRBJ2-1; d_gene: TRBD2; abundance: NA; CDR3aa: CASSAHPGLVNEQFF; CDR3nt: TGTGCCAGCAGCGCACACCCGGGACTAGTTAATGAGCAGTTCTTC
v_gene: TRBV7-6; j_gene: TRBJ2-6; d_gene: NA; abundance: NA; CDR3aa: CASSLEISGANVLTF; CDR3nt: TGTGCCAGCAGCTTAGAAATCTCTGGGGCCAACGTCCTGACTTTC
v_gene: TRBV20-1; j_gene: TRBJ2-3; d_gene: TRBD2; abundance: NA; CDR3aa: CSASTAGGVYTDTQYF; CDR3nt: TGCAGTGCTAGTACAGCGGGGGGCGTCTACACAGATACGCAGTATTTT
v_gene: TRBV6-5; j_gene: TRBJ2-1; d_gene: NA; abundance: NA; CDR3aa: CASSSQGVNEQFF; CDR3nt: TGTGCCAGCAGTTCGCAGGGAGTTAATGAGCAGTTCTTC
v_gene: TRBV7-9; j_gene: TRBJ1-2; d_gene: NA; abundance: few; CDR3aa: CASSRPRNGNEGYTF; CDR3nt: TGTGCCAGCAGCCGCCCGCGGAACGGCAATGAAGGCTACACCTTC
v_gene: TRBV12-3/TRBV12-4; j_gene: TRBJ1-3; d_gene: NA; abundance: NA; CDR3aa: CASSPGTGSGNTIYF; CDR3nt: TGTGCCAGCAGCCCCGGGACGGGCTCTGGAAACACCATATATTTT
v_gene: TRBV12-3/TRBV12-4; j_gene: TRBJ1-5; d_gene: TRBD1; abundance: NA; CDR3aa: CASSLTGQRYQPQHF; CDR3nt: TGTGCCAGCAGTTTGACGGGACAGAGATATCAGCCCCAGCATTTT
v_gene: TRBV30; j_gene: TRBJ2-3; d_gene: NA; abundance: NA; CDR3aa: CAWSANPKQGYTQYF; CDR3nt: TGTGCCTGGAGTGCAAACCCAAAGCAGGGATATACGCAGTATTTT
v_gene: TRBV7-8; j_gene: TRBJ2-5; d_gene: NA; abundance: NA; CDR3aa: CASSRGGKETQYF; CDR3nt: TGTGCCAGCAGCCGTGGGGGGAAAGAGACCCAGTACTTC
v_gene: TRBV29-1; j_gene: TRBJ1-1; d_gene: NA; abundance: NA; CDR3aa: CSAEEETRVRTEAFF; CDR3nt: TGCAGCGCAGAAGAGGAAACGAGGGTTAGAACTGAAGCTTTCTTT
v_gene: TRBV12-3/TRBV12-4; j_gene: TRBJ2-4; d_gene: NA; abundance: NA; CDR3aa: CASSQPRGDPTPPKNIQYF; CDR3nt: TGTGCCAGCAGCCAACCGCGGGGAGACCCCACCCCCCCCAAAAACATTCAGTACTTC
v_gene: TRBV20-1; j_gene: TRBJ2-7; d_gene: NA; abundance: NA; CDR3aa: CSARLAPTYEQYF; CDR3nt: TGCAGTGCTAGACTCGCTCCTACCTACGAGCAGTACTTC
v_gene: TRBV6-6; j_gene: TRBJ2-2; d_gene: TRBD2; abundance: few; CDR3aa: CASSSPLGGETGELFF; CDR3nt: TGTGCCAGCAGTTCCCCACTCGGGGGGGAAACCGGGGAGCTGTTTTTT
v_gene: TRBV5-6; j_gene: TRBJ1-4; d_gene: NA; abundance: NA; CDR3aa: CASSLWSTSGNEKLFF; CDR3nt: TGTGCCAGCAGCCTATGGAGTACTTCGGGGAATGAAAAACTGTTTTTT
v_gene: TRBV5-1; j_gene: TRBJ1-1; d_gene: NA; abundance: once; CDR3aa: CASSLDANMNTEAFF; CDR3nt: TGCGCCAGCAGCTTGGATGCGAACATGAACACTGAAGCTTTCTTT
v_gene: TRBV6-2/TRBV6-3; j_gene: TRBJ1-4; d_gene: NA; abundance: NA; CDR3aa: CASSFDTFDRATNEKLFF; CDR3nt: TGTGCCAGCAGTTTCGACACATTCGACCGTGCAACTAATGAAAAACTGTTTTTT
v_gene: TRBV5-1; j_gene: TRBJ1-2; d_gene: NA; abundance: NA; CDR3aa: CASSPGQGGNYGYTF; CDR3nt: TGCGCCAGCAGCCCCGGCCAGGGCGGTAACTATGGCTACACCTTC
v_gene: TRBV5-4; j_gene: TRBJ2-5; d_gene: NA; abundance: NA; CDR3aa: CASSLAARMETQYF; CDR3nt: TGTGCCAGCAGCTTGGCCGCCCGTATGGAGACCCAGTACTTC
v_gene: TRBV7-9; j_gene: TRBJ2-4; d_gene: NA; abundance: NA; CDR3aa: CASSGTSKNIQYF; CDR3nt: TGTGCCAGCAGCGGGACCAGCAAAAACATTCAGTACTTC
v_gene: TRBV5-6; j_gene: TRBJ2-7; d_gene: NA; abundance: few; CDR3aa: CASSLSAASYEQYF; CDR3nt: TGTGCCAGCAGCTTGTCGGCGGCCAGTTACGAGCAGTACTTC
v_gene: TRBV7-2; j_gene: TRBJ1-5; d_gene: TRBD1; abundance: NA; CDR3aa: CASGPPGTGLRDQPQHF; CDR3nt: TGTGCCAGCGGACCCCCCGGGACAGGGCTTCGGGATCAGCCCCAGCATTTT
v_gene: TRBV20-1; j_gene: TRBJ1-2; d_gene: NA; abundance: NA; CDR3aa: CSAGAVGRGYTF; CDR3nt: TGCAGTGCTGGTGCCGTGGGCCGAGGCTACACCTTC
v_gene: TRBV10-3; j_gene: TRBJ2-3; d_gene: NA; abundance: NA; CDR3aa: CASTPAATDTQYF; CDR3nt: TGTGCCTCTACCCCAGCGGCCACAGATACGCAGTATTTT